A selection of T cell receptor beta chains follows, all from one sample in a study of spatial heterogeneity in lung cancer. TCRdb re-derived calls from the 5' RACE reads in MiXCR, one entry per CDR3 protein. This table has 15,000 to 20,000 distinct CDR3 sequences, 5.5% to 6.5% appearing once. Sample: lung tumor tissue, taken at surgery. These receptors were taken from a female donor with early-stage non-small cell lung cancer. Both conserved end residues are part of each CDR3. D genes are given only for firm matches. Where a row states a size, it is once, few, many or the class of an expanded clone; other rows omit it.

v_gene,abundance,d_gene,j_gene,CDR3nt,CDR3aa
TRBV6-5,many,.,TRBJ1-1,TGTGCCAGTCAAAACGGGGGCTCATTCACTGAAGCTTTCTTT,CASQNGGSFTEAFF
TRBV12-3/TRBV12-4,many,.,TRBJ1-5,TGTGCCAGCAGTTCGGGGGATCAGCCCCAGCATTTT,CASSSGDQPQHF
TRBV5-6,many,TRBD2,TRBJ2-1,TGTGCCAGCAGTTACACGACCGGGACTAGGCTCAATGAGCAGTTCTTC,CASSYTTGTRLNEQFF
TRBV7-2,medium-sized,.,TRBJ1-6,TGTGCCAGCAGCTTAGAGTACCGATCACCCCTCCACTTT,CASSLEYRSPLHF
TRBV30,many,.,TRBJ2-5,TGTGCCTGGGAGGACGGATTCCAAGAGACCCAGTACTTC,CAWEDGFQETQYF
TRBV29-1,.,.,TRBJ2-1,TGCAGCCTTACCACGCTAGGGGCGCTGAGTGAGCAGTTCTTC,CSLTTLGALSEQFF
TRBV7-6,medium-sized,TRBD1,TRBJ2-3,TGTGCCAGCAGCTTAGCGAGTTGGGGGACAGGGGGCACAGATACGCAGTATTTT,CASSLASWGTGGTDTQYF
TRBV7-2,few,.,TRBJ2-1,TGTGCCAGCAGCTTATTCAATGAGCAGTTCTTC,CASSLFNEQFF
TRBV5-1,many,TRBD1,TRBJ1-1,TGCGCCAGCAGCGACTCAAGGACAGGGAACACTGAAGCTTTCTTT,CASSDSRTGNTEAFF
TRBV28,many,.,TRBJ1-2,TGTGCCAGCTGCGGGGATACAGGGATCTCCTACTATGGCTACACCTTC,CASCGDTGISYYGYTF
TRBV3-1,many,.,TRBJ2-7,TGTGCCAGCAGCCAGTCGGGGGTAGCGAGATACGAGCAGTACTTC,CASSQSGVARYEQYF
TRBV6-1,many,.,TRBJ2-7,TGTGCCAGCAGTGAATTAACTACAAGCGGTATATCCTACGAGCAGTACTTC,CASSELTTSGISYEQYF
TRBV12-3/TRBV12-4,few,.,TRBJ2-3,TGTGCCAGCAGTTTAGGGGCGCTAGCCGGCACAGATACGCAGTATTTT,CASSLGALAGTDTQYF
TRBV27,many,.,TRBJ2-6,TGTGCCAGCGGTACAGGCCCGGGGGCTAGCTCTGGGGCCAACGTCCTGACTTTC,CASGTGPGASSGANVLTF
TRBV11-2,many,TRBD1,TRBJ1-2,TGTGCCAGCAGCTTAGCAGGGACAGGGAACTATGGCTACACCTTC,CASSLAGTGNYGYTF
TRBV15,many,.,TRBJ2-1,TGTGCCACCAGCAGGGGTCCGAACAATGAGCAGTTCTTC,CATSRGPNNEQFF
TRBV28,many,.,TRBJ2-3,TGTGCCAGCAGTGCGACTCTCTCTGGTCCAGATACGCAGTATTTT,CASSATLSGPDTQYF
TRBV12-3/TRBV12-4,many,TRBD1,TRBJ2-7,TGTGCCAGCAGTTTATTGTTGGACAGGGGAAGTCTCGAGCAGTACTTC,CASSLLLDRGSLEQYF
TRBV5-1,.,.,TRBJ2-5,TGCGCCAGCAGCGCCGGACAGACTATAGAGACCCAGTACTTC,CASSAGQTIETQYF
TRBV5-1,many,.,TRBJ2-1,TGCGCCAGCAGCTTGGGGCAGTTCTTC,CASSLGQFF
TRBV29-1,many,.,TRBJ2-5,TGCAGCGTTGAATATTTTAGCCAGTCCCAGTACTTC,CSVEYFSQSQYF
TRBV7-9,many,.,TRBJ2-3,TGTGCCAGCAGCTTAGGTTCGGGAACTAACACAGATACGCAGTATTTT,CASSLGSGTNTDTQYF
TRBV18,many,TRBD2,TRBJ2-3,TGTGCCAGCTCGAGGCTTGGACTAGCGGGAGCGGATACGCAGTATTTT,CASSRLGLAGADTQYF
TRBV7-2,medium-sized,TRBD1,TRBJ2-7,TGTGCCAGCAGCTCTACCCCCGGACAGGGCTTTTTCACCTACGAGCAGTACTTC,CASSSTPGQGFFTYEQYF
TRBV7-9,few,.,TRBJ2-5,TGTGCCAGCAGTTCCCGACTAGAGATCGTGGGGACCCAGTACTTC,CASSSRLEIVGTQYF
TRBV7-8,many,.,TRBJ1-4,TGTGCCAGCAGCTCCGCTGAAAAACTGTTTTTT,CASSSAEKLFF
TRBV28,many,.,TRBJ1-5,TGTGCCAGCAGTGCTCCGGGGCCAGGCAATCAGCCCCAGCATTTT,CASSAPGPGNQPQHF
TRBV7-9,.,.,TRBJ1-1,TGTGCCAGCAGCCGTGGACGGGGCTCTGAAGCTTTCTTT,CASSRGRGSEAFF
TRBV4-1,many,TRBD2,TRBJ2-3,TGCGCCAGCAGCCGACGACTAGCGGGAGTTAGGACAGATACGCAGTATTTT,CASSRRLAGVRTDTQYF
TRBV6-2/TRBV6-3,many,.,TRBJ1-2,TGTGCCAGCAGCCACCGACAGAGCTTTAACTATGGCTACACCTTC,CASSHRQSFNYGYTF
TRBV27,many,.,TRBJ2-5,TGTGCCAGCAGTTTGGAGACCCAGTACTTC,CASSLETQYF
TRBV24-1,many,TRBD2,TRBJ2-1,TGTGCCACCAGTGAGGCCAGCGGGAACTCCTACAATGAGCAGTTCTTC,CATSEASGNSYNEQFF
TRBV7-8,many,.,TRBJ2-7,TGTGCCAGCAGCTTAGGCCGAATAAGCTCCTACGAGCAGTACTTC,CASSLGRISSYEQYF
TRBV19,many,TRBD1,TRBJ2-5,TGTGCCAGTAGTATAGATCACGGGACAGGGGGCCAACAGACCCAGTACTTC,CASSIDHGTGGQQTQYF
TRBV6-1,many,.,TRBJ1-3,TGTGCCAGCAGTCGAGGCAGCCTCGGCAACACCATATATTTT,CASSRGSLGNTIYF
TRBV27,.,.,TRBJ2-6,TGTGCCAGCAGTTTAGGGGTAGGCAGGGTAACCACTGGGGCCAACGTCCTGACTTTC,CASSLGVGRVTTGANVLTF
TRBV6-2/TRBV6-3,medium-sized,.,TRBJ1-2,TGTGCCAGCAGTTGGGGTCGTCAGGGAACGGATGGCTACACCTTC,CASSWGRQGTDGYTF
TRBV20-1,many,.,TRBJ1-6,TGCAGTGCTAGAGATCTCGCTTCCGGGCCGCGGGGTTCACCCCTCCACTTT,CSARDLASGPRGSPLHF
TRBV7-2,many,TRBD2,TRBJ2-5,TGTGCCAGCAGCCCAGGGACTAGCGGGACTACCCAGTACTTC,CASSPGTSGTTQYF
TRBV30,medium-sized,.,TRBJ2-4,TGTGCCTGGAGTGTACTCCGGCAGGGGTTCGCCGACATTCAGTACTTC,CAWSVLRQGFADIQYF
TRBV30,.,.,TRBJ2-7,TGTGCCTGGGACAGGGAGGGAGTCGGAGAGCAGTACTTC,CAWDREGVGEQYF
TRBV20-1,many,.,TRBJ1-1,TGCAGTGCCGACGGACTGCTGAACACTGAAGCTTTCTTT,CSADGLLNTEAFF
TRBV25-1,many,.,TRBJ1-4,TGTGCCAGCAGTGCCAAGACTGTGGCGAATGAAAAACTGTTTTTT,CASSAKTVANEKLFF
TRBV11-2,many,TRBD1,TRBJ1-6,TGTGCCAGCAATTTCGGACAGGGTGGTTCACCCCTCCACTTT,CASNFGQGGSPLHF
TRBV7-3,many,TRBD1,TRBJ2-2,TGTGCCAGCAGCTTAACAGGGACAGGGGGCTCCGGGGAGCTGTTTTTT,CASSLTGTGGSGELFF
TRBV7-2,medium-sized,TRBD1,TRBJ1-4,TGTGCCAGCAGTTCACAGGGGGCGCTCACTAATGAAAAACTGTTTTTT,CASSSQGALTNEKLFF
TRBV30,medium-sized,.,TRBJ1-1,TGTGCCTGGAAGGTACAGGGTAACATGAACACTGAAGCTTTCTTT,CAWKVQGNMNTEAFF
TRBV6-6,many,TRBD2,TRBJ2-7,TGTGCCAGCAGTTACTCCCCTCGGGGGGGACTCGACGAGCAGTACTTC,CASSYSPRGGLDEQYF
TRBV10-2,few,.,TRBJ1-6,TGCGCCAGCAGATATCGTTCCGATAATTCACCCCTCCACTTT,CASRYRSDNSPLHF
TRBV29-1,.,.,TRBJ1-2,TGCAGCGTTGCGACGGGGAGGAGTGGCTACACCTTC,CSVATGRSGYTF
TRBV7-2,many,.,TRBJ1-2,TGTGCCAGCAGCTCTTACACGGGGACGGACTATGGCTACACCTTC,CASSSYTGTDYGYTF
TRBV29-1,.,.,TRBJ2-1,TGCAGCGGGAAGAACAGGGACACCTACAATGAGCAGTTCTTC,CSGKNRDTYNEQFF
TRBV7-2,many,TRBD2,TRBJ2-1,TGTGCCAGCAGCTTAACTAGCGGGAGGTTCTATTCCTACAATGAGCAGTTCTTC,CASSLTSGRFYSYNEQFF
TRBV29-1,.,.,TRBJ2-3,TGCAGCGCAAACACAGGCCCGAGGTCCGATACGCAGTATTTT,CSANTGPRSDTQYF